What follows are 15 T cell receptor beta chains derived from one specimen sequenced in a study of shared clonotypes between healthy human individuals. Assay used: immunoSEQ multiplex PCR; TCRdb lists only in-frame clones, some missing. The sample gives some 2,100,000 clones, 85% to 95% of which show up once; under 2% is in the top ten. Naive-designated CD8 cells lacked CD45RO, were positively enriched for CCR7, and omitted terminally differentiated effector memory CD45RA+ cells. The sample comprised naive CD8+ T cells from PBMCs. The receptors shown here come from a man aged 18 to 30 in good health. Some clones in this sample may be carry-over from other donors' samples.

The chain uses TRBV11-2 and TRBJ1-1; D ambiguous. Per germline, CDR1 SGHAT and CDR2 FQNNGV. The germline V and J ends were trimmed by 3 bases and 2 bases, with 19 bases remaining between them. CDR3 size: 17 residues. The CDR3 loop is CASSFLYRPNPNTEAFF. The DNA of the CDR3 is TGTGCCAGCAGCTTTTTATATCGCCCAAATCCCAACACTGAAGCTTTCTTT.

In this sample, this clone turned up once. The CDR3 DNA is TGCAGCGTTGGACAGGGGACTATCTACGAGCAGTACTTC. It encodes CSVGQGTIYEQYF. V usage is TRBV29-1 and J usage is TRBJ2-7, with a possible D match to TRBD1 (8 bases). This CDR3 has 13 residues. Germline lookup yields CDR1 SQVTM and CDR2 ANQGSEA. Trimming left V 4 bases short and J 3 bases short, with 13 bases between.

V and J are TRBV28 and TRBJ2-7, with no clear D. V was shortened by 6 bases and J by 4 bases, with 10 bases between the two germline ends. Germline CDR1 reads MDHEN; CDR2 reads SYDVKM. The CDR3 sequence is 12 residues long. CDR3 residues: CASSLNGYEQYF. CDR3 nucleotide sequence: TGTGCCAGCAGCCTAAACGGATACGAGCAGTACTTC.

This rearrangement joins TRBV15 to TRBJ2-7; 8 nucleotides match TRBD1. V shed 3 bases, J shed 3 bases, and the junction held 4 bases outside the gene matches. The CDR3 is 14 residues long. Germline V gene sequence: CDR1 LNHNV, CDR2 YYDKDF (reference sequence). DNA of the CDR3: TGTGCCACCAGCAGTGCCACAGGGGGCTACGAGCAGTACTTC. This codes for CATSSATGGYEQYF.

The gene calls are TRBV10-3 and TRBJ1-5, with 8 bases that match TRBD1. The junction had 17 bases not matched to a gene; V was cut back by 3 bases and J by 4 bases. Germline CDR1 reads ENHRY; CDR2 reads SYGVKD. This CDR3 spans 19 amino acids. The CDR3 nucleotides read TGTGCCATCAGTGATGGAGGACAGGGAAGAATCCCCCAGAATCAGCCCCAGCATTTT. Protein product: CAISDGGQGRIPQNQPQHF.

The genes are TRBV5-6 and TRBJ1-2; D gene uncertain. Germline assignment: CDR1 SGHDT and CDR2 YYEEEE. Trimming removed 0 bases at V and 6 bases at J, with 15 bases between. The CDR3 runs 15 residues. The CDR3, as DNA: TGTGCCAGCAGCTTGGCCTGGGGAGTTTCGAATGGCTACACCTTC. This codes for CASSLAWGVSNGYTF.

The chain joins TRBV4-2 to TRBJ2-7, with a tentative D call TRBD1 (5 bases). From germline, CDR1 is LGHNA and CDR2 YNFKEQ. V was clipped by 1 base and J by 2 bases, with 9 bases between them. The length of the CDR3 is 14 residues. The CDR3 loop reads CASSQVSGTYEQYF. The CDR3 region has the DNA TGTGCCAGCAGCCAAGTTTCAGGGACCTACGAGCAGTACTTC.

V usage is TRBV10-3 and J usage is TRBJ2-5; TRBD1 aligns across 7 bases. The CDR3 sequence is 15 residues long. V lost 6 bases to trimming and J lost 0 bases; unmatched junction nucleotides: 7. CDR1 and CDR2 (germline): ENHRY, SYGVKD. This chain's CDR3 is CAISEGASYQETQYF. The CDR3, as DNA: TGTGCCATCAGCGAGGGGGCCTCGTACCAAGAGACCCAGTACTTC.

Notes on this clone: Germline and junction disagree at one end, which may indicate a read error. This chain connects TRBV4-1 to TRBJ1-2; weak D call: TRBD1 (5 bases). Per germline, CDR1 MGHRA and CDR2 YSYEKL. This CDR3 is built from 14 residues. The CDR3 DNA reads TGCGCCAGCAGCCAAGAGGATAGGGAGACAGCAGAGTACTTC. This gives the protein CASSQEDRETAEYF.

The V gene is TRBV15, the J gene TRBJ2-7; TRBD1 matches 11 bases. Looked up from germline, CDR1 is LNHNV and CDR2 is YYDKDF (reference sequence). This CDR3 comprises 13 residues. The ends lost 8 bases at V and 5 bases at J; junction bases unmatched: 5. The CDR3 bases are TGTGCCACCCGGGACAGGGGGGGAAACGAGCAGTACTTC. Translated: CATRDRGGNEQYF.

To note about this clone: At the DNA level, this CDR3 is encoded by other sequences in the same sample as well. The V call is TRBV7-9, the J call TRBJ2-3; tentatively, D is TRBD2 (6 bases). CDR3 length: 14 amino acids. V lost 1 base and J 5 bases, leaving 10 bases between the germline ends. Germline V gene sequence: CDR1 SEHNR, CDR2 FQNEAQ (reference sequence). The CDR3: CASSLGPGGDTQYF. In nucleotides, the CDR3 is TGTGCCAGCAGCTTAGGACCCGGGGGAGATACGCAGTATTTT.

The genes are TRBV13 and TRBJ1-6; the match to TRBD1 covers 9 bases. Germline lookup yields CDR1 PRHDT and CDR2 FYEKMQ (reference sequence). CDR3 length equals 18 residues. V dropped 2 bases and J dropped 7; count of bases not matched to a gene: 12. The CDR3 spells CASSLPRDRVNGNSPLHF. The CDR3, as DNA: TGTGCCAGCAGCTTACCTCGGGACAGGGTAAACGGGAATTCACCCCTCCACTTT.

V usage is TRBV27 and J usage is TRBJ2-7; 7 bases map to TRBD2. CDR1 and CDR2 from the germline V gene are MNHEY and SMNVEV (reference sequence). V lost 1 base and J lost 2; bases outside the gene matches: 5. The CDR3 sequence is 15 residues long. Here the CDR3 DNA reads TGTGCCAGCAGTTTATATGGGAGGGAAGCCTACGAGCAGTACTTC. This translates into CASSLYGREAYEQYF.

This chain connects TRBV7-6 to TRBJ2-1, with TRBD2 as a possible D gene (5 bases). The length of the CDR3 is 16 residues. In germline, CDR1 is SGHVS, CDR2 FNYEAQ. V lost 3 bases to trimming and J lost 1 base, with 13 bases between them. The CDR3 coding sequence is TGTGCCAGCAGCTTGTGGGCGGAGGATTCCTACAATGAGCAGTTCTTC. Protein sequence: CASSLWAEDSYNEQFF. The full variable domain, rest sourced from reference TRBV7-6 and TRBJ2-1, is GAGVSQSPRYKVTKRGQDVALRCDPISGHVSLYWYRQALGQGPEFLTYFNYEAQQDKSGLPNDRFSAERPEGSISTLTIQRTEQRDSAMYRCASSLWAEDSYNEQFFGPGTRLTVL.

This chain connects TRBV19 to TRBJ1-4, with D perhaps matching TRBD1 (5 bases). The germline V gene has CDR1 LNHDA and CDR2 SQIVND (reference sequence). The CDR3 has 15 residues. Trimming removed 5 bases from V and 5 bases from J, with 15 bases in between. The CDR3 spells CASSPDVEGNEKLFF. The CDR3 DNA reads TGTGCCAGTAGTCCAGATGTGGAGGGGAATGAAAAACTGTTTTTT. Variable domain in full (rest from reference TRBV19 and TRBJ1-4): DGGITQSPKYLFRKEGQNVTLSCEQNLNHDAMYWYRQDPGQGLRLIYYSQIVNDFQKGDIAEGYSVSREKKESFPLTVTSAQKNPTAFYLCASSPDVEGNEKLFFGSGTQLSVL.